The 16 T cell receptor beta chains presented below share a single source sample, sequenced in a study of cytomegalovirus exposure and HLA in healthy donors. The PCR contained 60 Vbeta and 13 Jbeta primers. Sequencing used immunoSEQ multiplex PCR; TCRdb keeps in-frame clones, though not all of them. The table includes about 120,000 clones, roughly 69% detected once. Sequencing was performed on PBMCs. The origin of the receptors is a woman in her twenties or thirties in good health and CMV-seronegative.

The V and J genes are TRBV4-1 and TRBJ1-3; possibly TRBD1 for D (5 bases). This CDR3 region has 16 residues. Trimming shortened V by 4 bases and J by 7 bases, and 20 bases separated the two germline ends. CDR1 and CDR2 from the germline V gene are MGHRA and YSYEKL. This CDR3 is CASSPNLIPGSNTIYF. DNA of the CDR3: TGCGCCAGCAGCCCAAACCTTATCCCAGGGTCGAACACCATATATTTT.

This clone was counted a few times. The chain carries TRBV7-2 and TRBJ2-2; the match to TRBD1 covers 9 bases. V shed 3 bases, J shed 2 bases, and the junction held 13 bases outside the gene matches. The germline V gene encodes CDR1 SGHTA and CDR2 FQGNSA. This CDR3 region has 19 residues. The DNA of the CDR3 is TGTGCCAGCAGCTTCCAAGCCCCGGACAGGGGAGGCAACACCGGGGAGCTGTTTTTT. Protein product: CASSFQAPDRGGNTGELFF.

This chain connects TRBV12-5 to TRBJ2-1; 11 bases fit TRBD2. The J segment lost 6 bases and the V segment lost 4 bases, leaving 2 bases of the junction unmatched. Germline loops: CDR1 LGHNT, CDR2 FRNRAP. The CDR3 extends over 14 amino acids. In DNA, the CDR3 is TGTGCTAGTGGTTCACTAGCGGGAGCCAATGAGCAGTTCTTC. Amino acids: CASGSLAGANEQFF.

The chain uses TRBV27 and TRBJ2-3; weak D call: TRBD2 (8 bases). Germline CDR1 reads MNHEY; CDR2 reads SMNVEV (reference sequence). Trimming took off 5 bases at V and 2 bases at J, with 17 bases between the two ends. CDR3 length: 16 residues. CDR3 in DNA: TGTGCCAGCAGTCGGGAGGGGGCAAGTGACACAGATACGCAGTATTTT. Translated: CASSREGASDTDTQYF.

J is TRBJ2-1 and V is TRBV27; TRBD2 matches at 12 bases. Germline assignment: CDR1 MNHEY and CDR2 SMNVEV (reference sequence). CDR3 length: 16 amino acids. V gave up 7 bases and J gave up 5 bases; unmatched junction bases: 9. CDR3: CASTLDGLAGNNEQFF. CDR3 DNA: TGTGCCAGCACCCTGGATGGACTAGCGGGAAACAATGAGCAGTTCTTC.

This clone was counted once. The V call is TRBV2, the J call TRBJ2-7, with D perhaps matching TRBD1 (6 bases). The length of the CDR3 is 14 residues. V lost 3 bases, J lost 1 base, and 10 bases lay in between. Germline V lookup: CDR1 SNHLY, CDR2 FYNNEI. CDR3 DNA sequence: TGTGCCAGCAGTGAGCAGGACAGTTCCTACGAGCAGTACTTC. Protein sequence: CASSEQDSSYEQYF. Full variable domain (missing parts from reference TRBV2 and TRBJ2-7): EPEVTQTPSHQVTQMGQEVILRCVPISNHLYFYWYRQILGQKVEFLVSFYNNEISEKSEIFDDQFSVERPDGSNFTLKIRSTKLEDSAMYFCASSEQDSSYEQYFGPGTRLTVT.

The chain couples TRBV5-8 to TRBJ1-3; D gene ambiguous. Trimming took 3 bases from V and 3 from J, leaving 13 bases between them. The CDR3 covers 15 residues. CDR1 SGHTS and CDR2 YDEGEE come from the germline V gene. CDR3 nucleotide sequence: TGTGCCAGCAGCTCACAACCGGGGATTGGAAACACCATATATTTT. It encodes CASSSQPGIGNTIYF.

The chain links TRBV30 to TRBJ1-1; TRBD1 might be the D (6 bases). The V gene lost 4 bases and the J gene lost 4 bases, with 16 bases spanning the gap. This CDR3 contains 14 residues. In germline, CDR1 is GTSNPN, CDR2 SVGIG (reference sequence). DNA of the CDR3: TGTGCCTGGAAGAAACAGGGTGTCGGCACTGAAGCTTTCTTT. It codes for CAWKKQGVGTEAFF.

This chain joins TRBV2 and TRBJ1-1; D ambiguous. Germline V gene lookup returns CDR1 SNHLY and CDR2 FYNNEI. Trimming stripped 6 bases from V and 4 bases from J, with 12 bases between. CDR3 length: 13 residues. CDR3 in DNA: TGTGCCAGCAGCTTTACAGAGTCCACTGAAGCTTTCTTT. Residues: CASSFTESTEAFF. The variable domain in full, with the rest retrieved from reference TRBV2 and TRBJ1-1, is EPEVTQTPSHQVTQMGQEVILRCVPISNHLYFYWYRQILGQKVEFLVSFYNNEISEKSEIFDDQFSVERPDGSNFTLKIRSTKLEDSAMYFCASSFTESTEAFFGQGTRLTVV.

V gene TRBV20-1 combines with J gene TRBJ2-1; possibly TRBD2 for D (5 bases). The CDR3 runs to 10 residues. CDR1 and CDR2 from the germline V gene are DFQATT and SNEGSKA (reference sequence). V shed 3 bases and J shed 8 bases, with 5 bases lying between them. CDR3 residues: CSARRDEQFF. DNA of the CDR3: TGCAGTGCTAGGAGGGATGAGCAGTTCTTC.

A few counts support this clone. This chain connects TRBV30 to TRBJ2-2, with 7 bases lining up with TRBD2. The junction had 14 bases not matched to a gene; V was cut back by 0 bases and J by 7 bases. CDR3 length: 17 residues. The germline V gene encodes CDR1 GTSNPN and CDR2 SVGIG (reference sequence). The CDR3 bases are TGTGCCTGGAGTGTTGCGCGGGAGTTCTTCGAGGGCGGGGAGCTGTTTTTT. Translation: CAWSVAREFFEGGELFF.

In nucleotides, the CDR3 is TGTGCCAGCAGTTTTGTCCCAGGGGAAGGCTACAATGAGCAGTTCTTC. Encoded protein: CASSFVPGEGYNEQFF. V is TRBV28 and J is TRBJ2-1, with a possible D match to TRBD1 (6 bases). Trimming took off 3 bases at V and 3 bases at J, with 15 bases between the two ends. The CDR3 is 16 residues long. CDR1 MDHEN and CDR2 SYDVKM come from the germline V gene.

In DNA, the CDR3 is TGCGCCAGCAGCTTGGGACAAGGAACGACCTATGGCTACACCTTC. Encoded protein: CASSLGQGTTYGYTF. This rearrangement joins TRBV5-1 to TRBJ1-2; no reliable D call. V was pared by 0 bases and J by 4 bases, with 13 bases between. Germline V CDR1 and CDR2: SGHRS, YFSETQ. This CDR3 is 15 amino acids long.

The V gene is TRBV7-3, the J gene TRBJ2-7, with D perhaps matching TRBD1 (6 bases). The CDR3 consists of 14 residues. The germline V gene encodes CDR1 SGHTA and CDR2 FQGTGA. V was pared by 5 bases and J by 3 bases, with 14 bases between. CDR3 protein: CASSPAGDNYEQYF. The DNA for the CDR3 is TGTGCCAGCAGCCCGGCAGGGGACAACTACGAGCAGTACTTC.

The J gene is TRBJ2-7, the V gene TRBV28; 10 bases agree with TRBD2. V dropped 5 bases and J dropped 3; count of bases not matched to a gene: 7. The length of the CDR3 is 15 residues. Germline V gene sequence: CDR1 MDHEN, CDR2 SYDVKM. CDR3 protein: CASSGSGRAFYEQYF. CDR3 in DNA: TGTGCCAGCAGTGGGAGCGGGAGGGCCTTCTACGAGCAGTACTTC.

This clone was detected a few times. CDR3 DNA sequence: TGTGCCAGCTCACCCACGTTGCCTAGCGGCACAGATACGCAGTATTTT. This encodes CASSPTLPSGTDTQYF. This chain uses TRBV18 with TRBJ2-3; possible D gene TRBD2, 6 bases. There are 16 residues in the CDR3. The germline V gene has CDR1 KGHSH and CDR2 LQKENI. V was clipped by 3 bases and J by 1 base, with 14 bases between them.